This TCR beta chain comes out of a study of blood T cell repertoires in COVID-19 (TCRdb year 2020). Looking at the study overall: The collaborator samples originated in the United States, Italy and Spain and spanned the acute and convalescent phases of COVID-19. The prospective study material was composed of cDNA or gDNA derived from T cells, B-cell-depleted T cells, or PBMCs. The dataset comprised deeply sampled blood TCRbeta repertoires from subjects exposed to, actively infected with, or recovered from COVID-19. The repertoires were made available in a free public database intended to serve as a resource for research on the immune response to SARS-CoV-2. The samples were drawn from two sources: the first 160 participants of the ongoing ImmuneRACE study, and about 1,300 subjects contributed by 6 global collaborators. A de-identified subject ID, COVID-19 status, age in years and sex were almost always included in the sample metadata. HLA class I and class II types, where available, came from metadata supplied by the sample provider rather than from assay-based typing. Overall study outcomes, separate from this receptor: How much clinical and demographic metadata was included differed by source and by participant, and the metadata was provided uncurated.

Whole blood was collected in K2EDTA tubes by collaborating institutions according to the institutions' own protocols. Collaborator samples were shipped for TCRbeta analysis as frozen whole blood, isolated PBMCs, or DNA extracted from either sample type. As regards this clone: Its target antigen remains unknown. Base qualities are not at hand, and no much larger clone is one base apart.

The immunoSEQ Assay, a bias-controlled multiplex PCR, was used to amplify TCRbeta CDR3 regions from genomic DNA. The study's own analysis went as follows. The number of nucleated cells in each sample was estimated by amplification of reference gene primers within the assay. Sequence reads were collapsed and filtered to measure the absolute abundance of every unique TCRbeta CDR3 rearrangement. For each sample, productive Simpson clonality was calculated as the square root of Simpson's diversity index over productive rearrangements. As stored in TCRdb, this immuneACCESS dataset retains in-frame rearrangements with V and J assigned. A fraction of the clones does not appear; measured against another copy, unresolved V genes explain less than half of the discrepancy, and the remainder lacks a known reason. The V and J calls and clone size were taken over from that table, and D and trimming were inferred from the DNA. The sample data list approximately 220,000 clones, and about 88% of these were observed just once. The ten largest clones add up to roughly 0.7% of the sample.

V loses 5 bases of germline sequence and J loses 0 bases, and the interval between the two ends is 13 bases. The germline V gene supplies CDR1 SGHAT and CDR2 FQNNGV. Its CDR3 holds 15 amino acids, cysteine through phenylalanine. Just CDR3 DNA is preserved here, 45 bases in frame from base 1. Specimen: peripheral blood. This clonotype was sampled from a man aged 35-49 years with acute or convalescent COVID-19. Recombination joined TRBV11-2 with TRBJ1-1; the D gene cannot be named for sure. The nucleotide sequence reads TGTGCCAGCAGCCCCACTGGGCTTATGAACACTGAAGCTTTCTTT. Its protein product is CASSPTGLMNTEAFF.